These T cell receptor beta chains were read from a single sample in a study of OX40 agonist ivuxolimab in advanced cancers. Assay used: immunoSEQ multiplex PCR; TCRdb lists only in-frame clones, some missing. Found here are about 25,000 clones, approximately 80% of them singletons; the top ten hold approximately 25%. The sequencing used CD4+ or CD8+ T cells sorted from blood, collected in a trial of the OX40 agonist ivuxolimab. All receptors derive from an adult with an advanced solid tumor such as melanoma, head and neck, liver or kidney cancer. The CDR3 runs from the conserved cysteine through the conserved F or W. The D gene is left open where the match is weak.

CDR3	D	V
CASSYSPWAGVETQYF	TRBD2	TRBV6-5
CASSLGGRDYEQYF	-	TRBV27
CASSSTAGLDYNEQFF	TRBD2	TRBV13
CASSLYRARETYNEQFF	-	TRBV11-1
CASSPEAGRNEQYF	-	TRBV9
CASSIGTGQYNQPQHF	TRBD1	TRBV19
CASSGGARETQYF	-	TRBV2
CASSSRQPFNEQFF	-	TRBV9
CASKGGPRNSNQPQHF	-	TRBV28
CASSQDLVGQSFYGYTF	-	TRBV4-2
CASKGDWVETQYF	-	TRBV25-1
CASSSPDGYTF	-	TRBV6-5
CATTAEPYEQYF	-	TRBV2
CASSLVTGAEAFF	TRBD1	TRBV7-2
CASRTGLHLHF	-	TRBV6-1
CASSSTGRNTEAFF	-	TRBV7-3
CASSLGQGNSPLHF	-	TRBV11-2
CASSAAPDTQYF	-	TRBV9
CSAGRQGDWETQYF	TRBD1	TRBV29-1
CASGGAYEQYF	-	TRBV6-5
CASRVGQGNSPLHF	TRBD1	TRBV27
CASSVEIASGDEQFF	-	TRBV9
CASSYGLDLYEQYF	TRBD2	TRBV6-5
CASRATGSYEQYF	-	TRBV10-1
CASSEVGTGTGGPGQHF	TRBD1	TRBV2
CASRRTSGFNEQYF	TRBD2	TRBV27
CASSLRRQGYTGELFF	-	TRBV13
CASSLAGGTPHEQYF	-	TRBV7-8
CASSLSPDWSPLGKDTQYF	-	TRBV13
CASSSRDRDTEAFF	TRBD1	TRBV28
CASSSYEQGNGGYTF	TRBD1	TRBV7-3
CASSERGQGIYGYTF	TRBD1	TRBV2
CASSGSVLLSGNADTQYF	TRBD2	TRBV5-8
CASSPMDRYYTEAFF	-	TRBV19
CASSLVGSTSGSSYEQYF	TRBD2	TRBV7-6
CASSLTGQGARRVDTQYF	TRBD1	TRBV27
CASAPERSSGRPNGELFF	TRBD2	TRBV6-4
CASSLKGRRWFF	-	TRBV5-6
CASSLQGSNQPQHF	-	TRBV27
CASSAQDLGGEQYF	-	TRBV9
CASSLGGGPYSNQPQHF	TRBD1	TRBV5-8
CASSFGQVLGPQHF	-	TRBV5-6
CASSIISGTEAFF	-	TRBV19
CASSLSGQETQYF	-	TRBV27
CSVVEDNEQFF	-	TRBV29-1
CASSLGPDHSNQPQHF	-	TRBV5-4
CASSLEVGAVSNQPQHF	-	TRBV7-6
CASSPGWGAKNTEAFF	-	TRBV5-4
CASSLSSLAGGNNEQFF	TRBD2	TRBV11-2
CASSFAGADTQYF	TRBD2	TRBV11-3
CASSKKNTGELFF	-	TRBV7-9
CASSDRGSQPQHF	TRBD1	TRBV19
CASRFGDSREQYF	-	TRBV5-1
CASSLLGAAQPQHF	-	TRBV27
CASSVNRGPGTEAFF	TRBD1	TRBV19
CASGDSSVEQYF	TRBD1	TRBV27